This T cell receptor beta chain stems from a study of cytomegalovirus exposure and HLA in healthy donors. Vbeta (60) and Jbeta (13) primers were used in the PCR. The protocol was immunoSEQ multiplex PCR, while the TCRdb copy is restricted to in-frame clones and leaves out a portion. The sample includes around 40,000 clones, 66% of them seen just once. V gave up 3 bases and J gave up 5 bases; unmatched junction bases: 5. Germline V lookup: CDR1 SGHTA, CDR2 FQGNSA. This CDR3 region has 15 residues. The TCR sequence derives from a man aged 50-59 years in good health and CMV-seropositive. Sequencing was performed on PBMCs. This chain joins TRBV7-2 and TRBJ2-7, with TRBD2 identical over 12 bases. This CDR3 reads CASSFLAGGPHEQYF. The CDR3 region has the DNA TGTGCCAGCAGCTTCCTAGCGGGGGGGCCCCACGAGCAGTACTTC.